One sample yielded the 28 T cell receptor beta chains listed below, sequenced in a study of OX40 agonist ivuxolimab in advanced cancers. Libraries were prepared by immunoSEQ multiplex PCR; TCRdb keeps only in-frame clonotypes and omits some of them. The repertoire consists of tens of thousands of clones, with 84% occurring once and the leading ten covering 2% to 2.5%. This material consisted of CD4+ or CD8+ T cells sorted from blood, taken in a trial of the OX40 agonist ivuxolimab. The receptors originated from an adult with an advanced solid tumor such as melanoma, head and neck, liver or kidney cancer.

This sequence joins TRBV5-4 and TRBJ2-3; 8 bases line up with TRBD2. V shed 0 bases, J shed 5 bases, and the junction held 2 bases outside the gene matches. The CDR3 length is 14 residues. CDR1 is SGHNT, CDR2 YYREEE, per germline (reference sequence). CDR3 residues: CASSLALAGDTQYF. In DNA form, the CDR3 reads TGTGCCAGCAGCTTGGCGCTAGCGGGAGATACGCAGTATTTT.

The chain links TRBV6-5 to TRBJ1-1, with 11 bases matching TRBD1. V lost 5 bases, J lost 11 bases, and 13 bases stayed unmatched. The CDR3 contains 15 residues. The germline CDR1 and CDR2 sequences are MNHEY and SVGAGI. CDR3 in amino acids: CASSHLRTGGFVAFF. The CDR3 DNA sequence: TGTGCCAGCAGTCACCTCCGGACAGGGGGCTTCGTGGCTTTCTTT.

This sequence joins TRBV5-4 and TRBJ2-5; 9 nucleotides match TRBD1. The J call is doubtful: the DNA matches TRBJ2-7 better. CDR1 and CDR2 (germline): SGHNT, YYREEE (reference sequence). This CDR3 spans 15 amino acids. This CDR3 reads CASSLPGQGISEQYF. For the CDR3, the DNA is TGTGCCAGCAGCTTACCGGGACAGGGCATTTCCGAGCAGTACTTC.

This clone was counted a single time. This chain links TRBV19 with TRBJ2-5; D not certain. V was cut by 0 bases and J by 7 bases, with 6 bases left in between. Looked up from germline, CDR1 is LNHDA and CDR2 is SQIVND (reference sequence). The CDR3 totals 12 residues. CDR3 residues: CASSIDGVTQYF. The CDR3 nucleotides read TGTGCCAGTAGTATAGATGGGGTGACCCAGTACTTC.

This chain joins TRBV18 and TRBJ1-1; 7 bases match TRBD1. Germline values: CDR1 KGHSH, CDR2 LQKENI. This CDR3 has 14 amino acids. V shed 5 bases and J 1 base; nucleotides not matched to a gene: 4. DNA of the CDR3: TGTGCCAGCTCAGGGGGACAGAAGAACACTGAAGCTTTCTTT. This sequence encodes CASSGGQKNTEAFF.

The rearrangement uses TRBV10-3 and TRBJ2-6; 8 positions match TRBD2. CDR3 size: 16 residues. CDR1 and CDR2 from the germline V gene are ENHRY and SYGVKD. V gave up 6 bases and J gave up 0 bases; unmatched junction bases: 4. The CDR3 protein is CAIRRGEGSGANVLTF. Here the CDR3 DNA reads TGTGCCATCAGGCGGGGGGAGGGCTCTGGGGCCAACGTCCTGACTTTC.

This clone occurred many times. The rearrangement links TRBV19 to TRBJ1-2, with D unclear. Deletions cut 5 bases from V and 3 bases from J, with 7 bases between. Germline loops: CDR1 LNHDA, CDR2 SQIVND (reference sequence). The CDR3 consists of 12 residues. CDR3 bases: TGTGCCAGTAGTTTGCTCTACTATGGCTACACCTTC. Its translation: CASSLLYYGYTF.

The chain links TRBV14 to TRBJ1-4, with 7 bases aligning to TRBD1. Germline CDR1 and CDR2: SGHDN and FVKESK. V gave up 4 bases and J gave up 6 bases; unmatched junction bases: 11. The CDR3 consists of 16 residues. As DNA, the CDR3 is TGTGCCAGCAGCCTTAGCCGAGGGGGCTTATATGAAAAACTGTTTTTT. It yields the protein CASSLSRGGLYEKLFF.

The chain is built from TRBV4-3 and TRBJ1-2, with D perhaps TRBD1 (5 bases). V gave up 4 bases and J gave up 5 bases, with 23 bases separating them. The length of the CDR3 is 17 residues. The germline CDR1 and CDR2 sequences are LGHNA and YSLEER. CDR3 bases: TGCGCCAGCAGCCCCCAGGTCGAGGGCAGGGCCACATATGGCTACACCTTC. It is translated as CASSPQVEGRATYGYTF.

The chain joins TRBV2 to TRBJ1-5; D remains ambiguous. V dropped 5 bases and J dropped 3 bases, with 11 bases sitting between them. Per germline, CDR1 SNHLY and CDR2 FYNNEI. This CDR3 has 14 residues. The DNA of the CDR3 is TGTGCCAGCAGTCCCCAGACGACCAATCAGCCCCAGCATTTT. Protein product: CASSPQTTNQPQHF.

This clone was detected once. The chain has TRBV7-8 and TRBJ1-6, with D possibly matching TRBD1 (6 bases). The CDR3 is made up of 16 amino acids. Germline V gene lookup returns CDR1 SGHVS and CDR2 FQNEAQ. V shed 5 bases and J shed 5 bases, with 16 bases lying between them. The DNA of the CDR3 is TGTGCCAGCAGCAGAAACAGGGTGCCCGATAATTCACCCCTCCACTTT. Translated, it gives CASSRNRVPDNSPLHF.

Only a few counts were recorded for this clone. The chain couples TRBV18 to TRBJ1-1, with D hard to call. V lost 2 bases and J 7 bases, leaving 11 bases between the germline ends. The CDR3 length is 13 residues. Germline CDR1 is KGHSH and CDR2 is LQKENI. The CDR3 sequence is CASSPIVEDEAFF. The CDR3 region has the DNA TGTGCCAGCTCACCAATAGTGGAAGATGAAGCTTTCTTT.

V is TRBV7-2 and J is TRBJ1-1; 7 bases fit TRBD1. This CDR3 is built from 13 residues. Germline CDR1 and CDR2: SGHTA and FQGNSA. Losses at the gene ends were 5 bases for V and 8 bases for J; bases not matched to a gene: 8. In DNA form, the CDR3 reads TGTGCCAGCAGCCTGACAGGGAGGGGGGAAGCTTTCTTT. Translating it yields CASSLTGRGEAFF.

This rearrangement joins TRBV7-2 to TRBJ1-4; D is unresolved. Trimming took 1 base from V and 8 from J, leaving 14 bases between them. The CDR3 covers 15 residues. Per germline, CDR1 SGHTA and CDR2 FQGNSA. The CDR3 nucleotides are TGTGCCAGCAGCTTAGGGATATACGGAAAGGAAAAACTGTTTTTT. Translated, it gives CASSLGIYGKEKLFF. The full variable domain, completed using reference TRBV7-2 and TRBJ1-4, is GAGVSQSPSNKVTEKGKDVELRCDPISGHTALYWYRQSLGQGLEFLIYFQGNSAPDKSGLPSDRFSAERTGGSVSTLTIQRTQQEDSAVYLCASSLGIYGKEKLFFGSGTQLSVL.

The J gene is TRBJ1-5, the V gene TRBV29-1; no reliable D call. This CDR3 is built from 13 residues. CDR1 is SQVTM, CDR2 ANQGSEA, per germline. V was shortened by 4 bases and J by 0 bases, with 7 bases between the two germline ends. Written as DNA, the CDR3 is TGCAGCGTTGGTTTAAATAGCAATCAGCCCCAGCATTTT. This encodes CSVGLNSNQPQHF. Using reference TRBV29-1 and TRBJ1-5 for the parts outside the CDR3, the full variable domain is SAVISQKPSRDICQRGTSLTIQCQVDSQVTMMFWYRQQPGQSLTLIATANQGSEATYESGFVIDKFPISRPNLTFSTLTVSNMSPEDSSIYLCSVGLNSNQPQHFGDGTRLSIL.

The CDR3 DNA is TGTGCCAGCTCACCAAATCTGGCGGACCAAGCTTTCTTT. It is translated as CASSPNLADQAFF. The chain recombines TRBV18 with TRBJ1-1; no reliable D call. Trimming took 2 bases from V and 9 from J, leaving 13 bases between them. The CDR3 contains 13 residues. Germline V lookup: CDR1 KGHSH, CDR2 LQKENI.

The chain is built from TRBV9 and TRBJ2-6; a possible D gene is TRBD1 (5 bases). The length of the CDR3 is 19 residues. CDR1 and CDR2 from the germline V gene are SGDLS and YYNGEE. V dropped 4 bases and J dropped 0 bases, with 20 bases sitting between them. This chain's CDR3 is CASSTRQFESPSGANVLTF. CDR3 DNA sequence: TGTGCCAGCAGCACCCGACAGTTCGAAAGCCCCTCTGGGGCCAACGTCCTGACTTTC. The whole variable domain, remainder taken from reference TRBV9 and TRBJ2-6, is DSGVTQTPKHLITATGQRVTLRCSPRSGDLSVYWYQQSLDQGLQFLIQYYNGEERAKGNILERFSAQQFPDLHSELNLSSLELGDSALYFCASSTRQFESPSGANVLTFGAGSRLTVL.

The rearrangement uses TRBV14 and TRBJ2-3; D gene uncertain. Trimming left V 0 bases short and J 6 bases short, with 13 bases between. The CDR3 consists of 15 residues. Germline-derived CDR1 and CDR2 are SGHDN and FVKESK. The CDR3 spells CASSQDWEGPDTQYF. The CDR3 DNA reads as TGTGCCAGCAGCCAAGATTGGGAAGGGCCGGATACGCAGTATTTT.

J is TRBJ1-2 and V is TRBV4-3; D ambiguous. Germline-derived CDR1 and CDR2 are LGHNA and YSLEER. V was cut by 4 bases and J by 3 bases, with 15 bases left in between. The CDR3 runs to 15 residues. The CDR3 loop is CASSLSIGVDYGYTF. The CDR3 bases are TGCGCCAGCAGCCTCTCAATCGGAGTGGACTATGGCTACACCTTC.

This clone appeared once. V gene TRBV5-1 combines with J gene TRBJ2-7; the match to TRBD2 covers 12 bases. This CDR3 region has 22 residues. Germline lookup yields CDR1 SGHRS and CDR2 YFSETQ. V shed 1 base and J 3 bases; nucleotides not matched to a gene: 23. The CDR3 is CASSLYLKRTSGILDQIYEQYF. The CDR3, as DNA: TGCGCCAGCAGCTTGTACCTCAAGCGGACTAGCGGGATATTGGACCAAATCTACGAGCAGTACTTC.

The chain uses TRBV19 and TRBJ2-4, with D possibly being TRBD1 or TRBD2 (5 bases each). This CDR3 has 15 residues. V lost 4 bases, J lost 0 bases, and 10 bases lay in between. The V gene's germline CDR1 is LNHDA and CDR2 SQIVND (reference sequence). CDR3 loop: CASSSSDRAKNIQYF. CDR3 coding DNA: TGTGCCAGTAGTAGTAGCGACAGAGCCAAAAACATTCAGTACTTC.

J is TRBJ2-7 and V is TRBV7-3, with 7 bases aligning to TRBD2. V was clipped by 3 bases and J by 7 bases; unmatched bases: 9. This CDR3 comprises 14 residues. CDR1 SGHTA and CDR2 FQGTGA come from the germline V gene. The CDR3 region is CASSLAGEGREQYF. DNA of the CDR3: TGTGCCAGCAGCTTGGCGGGAGAGGGTAGGGAGCAGTACTTC.

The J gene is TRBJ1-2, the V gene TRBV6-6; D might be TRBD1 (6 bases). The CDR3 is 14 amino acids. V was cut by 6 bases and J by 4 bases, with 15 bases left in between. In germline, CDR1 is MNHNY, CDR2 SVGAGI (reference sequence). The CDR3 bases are TGTGCCAGCAGCAAGGGGGAAAGAGGCTATGGCTACACCTTC. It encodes CASSKGERGYGYTF.

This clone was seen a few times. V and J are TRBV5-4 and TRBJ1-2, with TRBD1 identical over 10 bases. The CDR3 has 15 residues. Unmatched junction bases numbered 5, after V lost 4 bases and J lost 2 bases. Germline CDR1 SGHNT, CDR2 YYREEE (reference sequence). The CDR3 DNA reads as TGTGCCAGCAGCCAGGGGACAGGGGCGAACTATGGCTACACCTTC. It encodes CASSQGTGANYGYTF. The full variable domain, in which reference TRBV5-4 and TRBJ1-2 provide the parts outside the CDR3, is ETGVTQSPTHLIKTRGQQVTLRCSSQSGHNTVSWYQQALGQGPQFIFQYYREEENGRGNFPPRFSGLQFPNYSSELNVNALELDDSALYLCASSQGTGANYGYTFGSGTRLTVV.

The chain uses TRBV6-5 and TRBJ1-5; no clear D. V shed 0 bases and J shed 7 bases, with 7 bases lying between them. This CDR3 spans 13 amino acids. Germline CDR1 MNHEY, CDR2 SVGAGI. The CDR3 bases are TGTGCCAGCAGTTACTCGAACAGCCAGCCCCAGCATTTT. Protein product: CASSYSNSQPQHF.

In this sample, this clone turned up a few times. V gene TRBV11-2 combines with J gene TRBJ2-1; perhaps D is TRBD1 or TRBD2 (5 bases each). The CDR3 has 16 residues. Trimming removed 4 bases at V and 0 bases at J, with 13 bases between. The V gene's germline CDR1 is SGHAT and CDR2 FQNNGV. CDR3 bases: TGTGCCAGCAGCTCCCCTAGGGGAGTCTCCTACAATGAGCAGTTCTTC. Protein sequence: CASSSPRGVSYNEQFF.

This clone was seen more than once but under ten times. The CDR3 DNA sequence: TGTGCCTGGGGAATCAGGGGGCTCACTAATTCACCCCTCCACTTT. Its protein product is CAWGIRGLTNSPLHF. This chain joins TRBV30 and TRBJ1-6; 8 bases line up with TRBD1. The V gene end was trimmed by 5 bases and the J gene end by 6 bases; junction bases not matched to a gene: 9. In germline, CDR1 is GTSNPN, CDR2 SVGIG (reference sequence). The CDR3 length is 15 residues.

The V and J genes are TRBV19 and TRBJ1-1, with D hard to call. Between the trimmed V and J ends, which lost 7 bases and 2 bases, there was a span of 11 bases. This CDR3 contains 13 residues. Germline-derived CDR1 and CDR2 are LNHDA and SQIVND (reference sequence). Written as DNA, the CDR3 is TGTGCCAGTACCCCCCGGGCCAACACTGAAGCTTTCTTT. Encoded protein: CASTPRANTEAFF.